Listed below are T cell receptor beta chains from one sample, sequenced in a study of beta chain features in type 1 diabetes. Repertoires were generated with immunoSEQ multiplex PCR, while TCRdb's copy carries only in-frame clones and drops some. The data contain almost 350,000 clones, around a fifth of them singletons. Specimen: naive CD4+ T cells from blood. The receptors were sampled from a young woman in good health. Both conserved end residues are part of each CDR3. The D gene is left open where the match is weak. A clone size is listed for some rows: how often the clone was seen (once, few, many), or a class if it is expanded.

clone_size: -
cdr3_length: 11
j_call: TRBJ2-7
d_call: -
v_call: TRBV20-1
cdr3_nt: TGCAGTGGCGCCGACTCCTACGAGCAGTACTTC
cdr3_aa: CSGADSYEQYF

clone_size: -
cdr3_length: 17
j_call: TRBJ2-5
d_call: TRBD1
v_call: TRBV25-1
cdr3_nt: TGTGCCACCCGGGGTAGAGACAGGGGCTGGGGTAAGGAGACCCAGTACTTC
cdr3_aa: CATRGRDRGWGKETQYF

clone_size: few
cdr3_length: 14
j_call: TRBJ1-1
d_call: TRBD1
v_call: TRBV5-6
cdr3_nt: TGTGCCAGCAGCTTGGACAGGGGACACACTGAAGCTTTCTTT
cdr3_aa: CASSLDRGHTEAFF

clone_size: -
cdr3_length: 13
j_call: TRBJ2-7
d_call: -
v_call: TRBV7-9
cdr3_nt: TGTGCCAGCAGCTTAGACAGCTCCTACGAGCAGTACTTC
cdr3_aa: CASSLDSSYEQYF

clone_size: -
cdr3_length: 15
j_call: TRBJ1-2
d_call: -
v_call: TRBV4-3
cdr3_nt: TGCGCCAGCAGCCAAGATCAACCAGGAACCTATGGCTACACCTTC
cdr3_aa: CASSQDQPGTYGYTF

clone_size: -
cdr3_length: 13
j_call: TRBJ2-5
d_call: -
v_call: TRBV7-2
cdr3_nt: TGTGCCAGCAGCTTAGCGGGGGCAGAGACCCAGTACTTC
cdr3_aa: CASSLAGAETQYF

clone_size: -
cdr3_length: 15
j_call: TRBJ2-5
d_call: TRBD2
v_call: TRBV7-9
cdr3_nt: TGTGCCAGCAGTCGCGAAGCGGGAGGGGCAGAGACCCAGTACTTC
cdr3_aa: CASSREAGGAETQYF

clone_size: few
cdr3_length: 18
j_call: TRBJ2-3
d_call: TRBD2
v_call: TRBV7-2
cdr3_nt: TGTGCCAGCAGCTTACGCGGGGGGGGTTCCGGTGGCACAGATACGCAGTATTTT
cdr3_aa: CASSLRGGGSGGTDTQYF

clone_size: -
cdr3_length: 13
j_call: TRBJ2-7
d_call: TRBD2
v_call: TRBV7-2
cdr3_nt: TGTGCCAGCAGAAGTAGCGGGGGATACGAGCAGTACTTC
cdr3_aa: CASRSSGGYEQYF

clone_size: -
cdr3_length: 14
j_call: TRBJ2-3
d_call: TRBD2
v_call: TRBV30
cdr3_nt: TGTGCCGGGTCCGGGGGGGCAGGAACAGATACGCAGTATTTT
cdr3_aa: CAGSGGAGTDTQYF

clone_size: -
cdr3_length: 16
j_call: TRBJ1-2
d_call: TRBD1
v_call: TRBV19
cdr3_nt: TGTGCCAGTAGTTACGGGACAGGACGAACTAACTATGGCTACACCTTC
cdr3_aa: CASSYGTGRTNYGYTF

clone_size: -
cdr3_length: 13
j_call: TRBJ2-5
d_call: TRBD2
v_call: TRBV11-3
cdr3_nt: TGTGCCAGCAGCTTAGGGACTAGTGAGACCCAGTACTTC
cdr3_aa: CASSLGTSETQYF

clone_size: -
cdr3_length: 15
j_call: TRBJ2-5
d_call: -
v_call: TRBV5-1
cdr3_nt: TGCGCCAGCAGCTTGGAGCGAAGGCCCTATGAGACCCAGTACTTC
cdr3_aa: CASSLERRPYETQYF

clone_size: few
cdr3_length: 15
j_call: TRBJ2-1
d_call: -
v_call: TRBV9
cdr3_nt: TGTGCCAGCAACGGAGGCGGGAACGCAGACAATGAGCAGTTCTTC
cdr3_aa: CASNGGGNADNEQFF

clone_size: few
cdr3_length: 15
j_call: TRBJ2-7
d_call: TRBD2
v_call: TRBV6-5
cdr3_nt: TGTGCCAGCAGTTACTCACGCGGGAGTTCCTACGAGCAGTACTTC
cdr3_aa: CASSYSRGSSYEQYF

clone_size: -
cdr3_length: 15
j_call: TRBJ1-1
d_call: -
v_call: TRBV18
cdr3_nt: TGTGCCAGCTCACCATTCCGGTCCGAGAACACTGAAGCTTTCTTT
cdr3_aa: CASSPFRSENTEAFF

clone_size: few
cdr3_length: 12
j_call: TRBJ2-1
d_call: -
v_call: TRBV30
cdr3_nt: TGTGCCTTGGAGTGGTCCTACAATGAGCAGTTCTTC
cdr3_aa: CALEWSYNEQFF

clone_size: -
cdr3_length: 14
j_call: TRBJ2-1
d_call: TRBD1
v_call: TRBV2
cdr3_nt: TGTGCCAGCAGTCCGACAGGGTATCGGAATGAGCAGTTCTTC
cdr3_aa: CASSPTGYRNEQFF

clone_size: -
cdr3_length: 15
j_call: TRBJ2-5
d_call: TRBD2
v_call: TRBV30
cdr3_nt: TGTGCCTGGAGTGTAAGAGCGGGAGTGACCAGGACCCAGTACTTC
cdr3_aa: CAWSVRAGVTRTQYF

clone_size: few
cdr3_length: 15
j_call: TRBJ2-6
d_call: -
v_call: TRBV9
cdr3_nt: TGTGCCAGCAGCGTACGGGGTTCTGGGGCCAACGTCCTGACTTTC
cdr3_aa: CASSVRGSGANVLTF

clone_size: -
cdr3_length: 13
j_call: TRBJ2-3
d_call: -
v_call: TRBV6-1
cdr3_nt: TGTGCCAGCAGTGAACGTAGCACAGATACGCAGTATTTT
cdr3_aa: CASSERSTDTQYF

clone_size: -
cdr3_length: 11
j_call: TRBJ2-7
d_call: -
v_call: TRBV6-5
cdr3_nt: TGTGCCAGCAGTTACGGCCCTGAGCAGTACTTC
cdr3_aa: CASSYGPEQYF

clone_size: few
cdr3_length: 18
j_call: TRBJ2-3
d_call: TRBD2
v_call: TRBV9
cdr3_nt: TGTGCCAGCAGCGTAGACTCACCTGGGACTAGCGGGGGAGATACGCAGTATTTT
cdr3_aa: CASSVDSPGTSGGDTQYF

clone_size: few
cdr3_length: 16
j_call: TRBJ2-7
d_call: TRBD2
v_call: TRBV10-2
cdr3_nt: TGCGCCAGCAGTGAAGGGAGCGGGACGGTCTCCTACGAGCAGTACTTC
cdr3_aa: CASSEGSGTVSYEQYF

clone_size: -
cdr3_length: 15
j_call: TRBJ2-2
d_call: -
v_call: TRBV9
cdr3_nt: TGTGCCAGCAGCGTAGGCCCCGTGGCTCCCGGGGAGCTGTTTTTT
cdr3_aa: CASSVGPVAPGELFF

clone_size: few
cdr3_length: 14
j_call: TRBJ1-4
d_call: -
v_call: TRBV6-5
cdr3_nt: TGTGCCAGCAGCAGGGGTGGCCCTTTCGAAAAACTGTTTTTT
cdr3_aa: CASSRGGPFEKLFF

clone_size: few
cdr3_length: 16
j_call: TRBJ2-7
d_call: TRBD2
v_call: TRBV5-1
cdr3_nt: TGCGCCAGCAGCACGGGACTAGCGGGAGTGGCGCAAGAGCAGTACTTC
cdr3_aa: CASSTGLAGVAQEQYF

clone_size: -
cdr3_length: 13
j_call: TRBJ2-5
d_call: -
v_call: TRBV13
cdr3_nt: TGTGCCAGCAGCGTTGCCAGGGGAGAGACCCAGTACTTC
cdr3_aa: CASSVARGETQYF

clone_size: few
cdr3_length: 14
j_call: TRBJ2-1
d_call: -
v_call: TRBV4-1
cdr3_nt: TGCGCCAGCAGCCAAGACAGGGTGGGGGGTGAGCAGTTCTTC
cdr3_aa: CASSQDRVGGEQFF

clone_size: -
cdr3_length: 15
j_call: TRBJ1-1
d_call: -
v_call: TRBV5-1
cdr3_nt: TGCGCCAGCAGCTTGGATGCGGGTATGAACACTGAAGCTTTCTTT
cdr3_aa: CASSLDAGMNTEAFF

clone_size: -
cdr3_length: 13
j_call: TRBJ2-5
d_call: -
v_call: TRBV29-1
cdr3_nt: TGCAGCGTTTCCAGGATGCCACAAGAGACCCAGTACTTC
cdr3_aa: CSVSRMPQETQYF

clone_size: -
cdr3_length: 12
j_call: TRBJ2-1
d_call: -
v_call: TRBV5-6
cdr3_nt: TGTGCCAGCAGCTTGGTCTCGAATGAGCAGTTCTTC
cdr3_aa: CASSLVSNEQFF

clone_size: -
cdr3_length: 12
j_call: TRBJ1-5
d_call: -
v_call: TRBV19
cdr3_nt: TGTGCCAGTAGTATCGTACAAGGGGCCCAGCATTTT
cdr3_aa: CASSIVQGAQHF